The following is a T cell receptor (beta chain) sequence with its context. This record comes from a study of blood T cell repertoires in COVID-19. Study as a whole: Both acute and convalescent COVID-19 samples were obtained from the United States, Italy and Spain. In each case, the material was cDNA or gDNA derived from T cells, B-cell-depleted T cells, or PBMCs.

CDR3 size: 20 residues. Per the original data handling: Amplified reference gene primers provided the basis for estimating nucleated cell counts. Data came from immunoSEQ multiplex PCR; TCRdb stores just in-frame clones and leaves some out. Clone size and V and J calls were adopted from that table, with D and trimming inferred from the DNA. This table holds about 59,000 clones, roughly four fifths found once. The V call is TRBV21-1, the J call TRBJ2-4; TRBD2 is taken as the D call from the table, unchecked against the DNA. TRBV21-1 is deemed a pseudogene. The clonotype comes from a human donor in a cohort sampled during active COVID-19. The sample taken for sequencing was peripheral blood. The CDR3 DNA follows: TGTGCCAGCAGCAAAGAAAGGCTAGCGGGCGGGTTAAAGCCCAAAAACATTCAGTACTTC. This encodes CASSKERLAGGLKPKNIQYF.